This T cell receptor beta chain came from a study of shared clonotypes between healthy human individuals. Notes on the study in general: In this cohort, only blood was sampled, and tissue repertoires likely differ. Expectations were that clonotype sharing among donors would be affected by sequencing depth.

As concerns this clone: Its antigen remains unidentified. In the same sample, other DNA sequences code for this CDR3.

Profiling relied on immunoSEQ multiplex PCR, and the TCRdb table lists in-frame clones only, not all of them. This sample has 1,500,000 or so clones, with less than 99% found just once. Germline CDR1 and CDR2: SGHRS and YFSETQ. CDR3 length: 12 amino acids. Trimming took off 4 bases at V and 9 bases at J, with 11 bases between the two ends. Source material: naive CD4+ T cells sorted from blood. Stated subset: CD45RA+ positively selected. The rearrangement uses TRBV5-1 and TRBJ2-1, with a tentative D call TRBD2 (6 bases). This receptor was identified in a man aged 30 to 39 in good health. In DNA, the CDR3 is TGCGCCAGCAGCCTGCAGGGAGGTGAGCAGTTCTTC. Translating it yields CASSLQGGEQFF. Using reference TRBV5-1 and TRBJ2-1 for the parts outside the CDR3, the full variable domain is KAGVTQTPRYLIKTRGQQVTLSCSPISGHRSVSWYQQTPGQGLQFLFEYFSETQRNKGNFPGRFSGRQFSNSRSEMNVSTLELGDSALYLCASSLQGGEQFFGPGTRLTVL.